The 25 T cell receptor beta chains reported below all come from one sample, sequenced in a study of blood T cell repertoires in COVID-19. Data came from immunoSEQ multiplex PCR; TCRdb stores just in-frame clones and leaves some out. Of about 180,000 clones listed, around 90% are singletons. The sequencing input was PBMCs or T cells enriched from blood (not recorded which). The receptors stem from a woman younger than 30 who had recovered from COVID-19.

In DNA form, the CDR3 reads TGTGCCAGCAGAACGAGTGCCAACTATGGCTACACCTTC. Encoded protein: CASRTSANYGYTF. The chain links TRBV11-2 to TRBJ1-2; no clear D. Trimming shortened V by 6 bases and J by 2 bases, and 10 bases separated the two germline ends. This CDR3 is 13 amino acids long. Germline V gene sequence: CDR1 SGHAT, CDR2 FQNNGV.

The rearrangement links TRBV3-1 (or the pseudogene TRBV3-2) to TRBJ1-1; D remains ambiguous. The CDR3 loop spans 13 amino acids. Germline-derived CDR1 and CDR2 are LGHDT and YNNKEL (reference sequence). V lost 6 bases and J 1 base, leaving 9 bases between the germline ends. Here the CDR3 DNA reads TGTGCCAGCAGTTACGCAGGGAACACTGAAGCTTTCTTT. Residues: CASSYAGNTEAFF.

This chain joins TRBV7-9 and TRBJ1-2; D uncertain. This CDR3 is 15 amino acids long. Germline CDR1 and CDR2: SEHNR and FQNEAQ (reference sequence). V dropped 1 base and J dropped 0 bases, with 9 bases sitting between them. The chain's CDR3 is CASSLVTVANYGYTF. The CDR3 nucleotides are TGTGCCAGCAGCTTAGTAACGGTAGCTAACTATGGCTACACCTTC.

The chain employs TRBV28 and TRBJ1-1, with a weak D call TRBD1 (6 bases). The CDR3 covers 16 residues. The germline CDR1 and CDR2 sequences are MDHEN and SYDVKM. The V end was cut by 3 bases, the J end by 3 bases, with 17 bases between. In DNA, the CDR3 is TGTGCCAGCAGTTTCTACAGGGTCAGGGCGGACACTGAAGCTTTCTTT. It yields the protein CASSFYRVRADTEAFF.

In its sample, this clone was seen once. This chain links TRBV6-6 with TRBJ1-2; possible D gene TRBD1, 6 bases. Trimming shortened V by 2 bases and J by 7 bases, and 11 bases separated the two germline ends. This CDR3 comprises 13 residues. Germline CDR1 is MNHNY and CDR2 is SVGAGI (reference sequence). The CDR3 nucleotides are TGTGCCAGCAGTTACACCACACAGGGTGGCTACACCTTC. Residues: CASSYTTQGGYTF.

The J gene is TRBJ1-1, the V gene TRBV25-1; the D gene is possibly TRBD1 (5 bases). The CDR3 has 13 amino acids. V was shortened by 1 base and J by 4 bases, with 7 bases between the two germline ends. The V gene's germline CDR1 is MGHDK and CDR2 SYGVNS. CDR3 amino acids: CASSELGGTEAFF. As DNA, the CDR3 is TGTGCCAGCAGTGAATTGGGGGGCACTGAAGCTTTCTTT.

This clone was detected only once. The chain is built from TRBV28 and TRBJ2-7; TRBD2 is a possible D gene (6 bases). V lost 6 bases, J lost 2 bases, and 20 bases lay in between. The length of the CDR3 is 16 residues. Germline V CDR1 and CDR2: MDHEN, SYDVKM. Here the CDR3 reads CASSPGGTDPTYEQYF. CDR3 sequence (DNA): TGTGCCAGCAGCCCCGGCGGGACGGACCCTACCTACGAGCAGTACTTC.

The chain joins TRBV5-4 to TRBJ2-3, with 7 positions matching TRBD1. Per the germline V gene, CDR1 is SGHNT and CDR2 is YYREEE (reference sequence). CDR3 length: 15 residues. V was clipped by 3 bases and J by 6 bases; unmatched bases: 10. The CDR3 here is CASSSGQATSDTQYF. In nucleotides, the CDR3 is TGTGCCAGCAGCTCCGGACAGGCCACTTCGGATACGCAGTATTTT.

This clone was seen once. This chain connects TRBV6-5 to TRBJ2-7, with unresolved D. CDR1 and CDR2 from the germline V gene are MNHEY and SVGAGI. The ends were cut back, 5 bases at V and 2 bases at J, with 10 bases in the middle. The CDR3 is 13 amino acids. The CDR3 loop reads CASSKTVPYEQYF. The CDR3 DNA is TGTGCCAGCAGTAAAACAGTTCCCTACGAGCAGTACTTC.

The CDR3 loop reads CASSLGQGNYGYTF. The CDR3 bases are TGTGCCAGCAGCCTCGGACAGGGCAACTATGGCTACACCTTC. The chain couples TRBV5-5 to TRBJ1-2, with TRBD1 matching over 8 bases. Trimming took 4 bases from V and 2 from J; bases not matched to a gene: 4. CDR1 and CDR2 (germline): SGHKS, YYEKEE (reference sequence). The CDR3 is 14 amino acids.

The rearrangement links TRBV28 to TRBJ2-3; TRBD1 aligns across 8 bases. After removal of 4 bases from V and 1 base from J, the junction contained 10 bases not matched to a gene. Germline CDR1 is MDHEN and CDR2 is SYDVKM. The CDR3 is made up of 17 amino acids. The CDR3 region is CASSSIGQGEGTDTQYF. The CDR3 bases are TGTGCCAGCAGTTCAATAGGACAGGGTGAAGGCACAGATACGCAGTATTTT.

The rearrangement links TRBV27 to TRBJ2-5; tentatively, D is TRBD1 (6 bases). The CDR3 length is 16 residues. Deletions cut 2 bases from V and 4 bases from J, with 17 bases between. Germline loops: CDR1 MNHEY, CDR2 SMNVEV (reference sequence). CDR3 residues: CASSLVPGVGRETQYF. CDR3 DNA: TGTGCCAGCAGTTTAGTTCCAGGGGTGGGGCGAGAGACCCAGTACTTC.

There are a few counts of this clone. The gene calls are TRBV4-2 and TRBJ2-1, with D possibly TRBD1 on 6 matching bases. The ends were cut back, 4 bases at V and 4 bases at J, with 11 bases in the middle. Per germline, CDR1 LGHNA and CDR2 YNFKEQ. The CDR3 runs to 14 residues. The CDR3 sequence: CASSPPDRYNEQFF. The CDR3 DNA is TGTGCCAGCAGCCCACCCGACAGGTACAATGAGCAGTTCTTC.

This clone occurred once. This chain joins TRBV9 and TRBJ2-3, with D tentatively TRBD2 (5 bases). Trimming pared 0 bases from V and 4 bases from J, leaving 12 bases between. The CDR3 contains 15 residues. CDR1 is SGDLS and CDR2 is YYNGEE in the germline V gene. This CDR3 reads CASSVGRSSADTQYF. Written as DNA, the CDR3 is TGTGCCAGCAGCGTAGGCCGTAGTAGCGCAGATACGCAGTATTTT.

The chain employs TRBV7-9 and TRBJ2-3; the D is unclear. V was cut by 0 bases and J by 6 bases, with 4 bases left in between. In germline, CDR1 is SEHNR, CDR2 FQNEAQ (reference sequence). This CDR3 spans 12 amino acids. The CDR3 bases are TGTGCCAGCAGCTTAGCTAGTGATACGCAGTATTTT. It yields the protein CASSLASDTQYF.

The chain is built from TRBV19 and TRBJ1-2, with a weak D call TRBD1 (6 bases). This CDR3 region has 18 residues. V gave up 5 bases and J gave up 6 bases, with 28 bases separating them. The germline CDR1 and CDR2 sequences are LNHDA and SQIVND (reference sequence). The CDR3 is CASSLPQEVGGPLDGYTF. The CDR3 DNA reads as TGTGCCAGTAGTCTCCCCCAGGAGGTCGGGGGGCCTTTAGATGGCTACACCTTC.

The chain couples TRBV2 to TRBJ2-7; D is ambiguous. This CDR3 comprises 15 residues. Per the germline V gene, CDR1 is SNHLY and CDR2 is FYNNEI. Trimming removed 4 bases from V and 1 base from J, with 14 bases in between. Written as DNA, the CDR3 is TGTGCCAGCAGTGCTGTTCGGTCACCTTCCTACGAGCAGTACTTC. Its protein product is CASSAVRSPSYEQYF. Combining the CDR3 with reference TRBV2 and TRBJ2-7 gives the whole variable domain EPEVTQTPSHQVTQMGQEVILRCVPISNHLYFYWYRQILGQKVEFLVSFYNNEISEKSEIFDDQFSVERPDGSNFTLKIRSTKLEDSAMYFCASSAVRSPSYEQYFGPGTRLTVT.

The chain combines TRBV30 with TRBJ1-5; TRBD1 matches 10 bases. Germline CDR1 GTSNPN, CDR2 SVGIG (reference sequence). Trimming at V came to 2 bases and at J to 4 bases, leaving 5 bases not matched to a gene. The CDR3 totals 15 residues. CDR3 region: CAWSKGQGINQPQHF. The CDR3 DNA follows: TGTGCCTGGAGTAAGGGACAGGGGATAAATCAGCCCCAGCATTTT.

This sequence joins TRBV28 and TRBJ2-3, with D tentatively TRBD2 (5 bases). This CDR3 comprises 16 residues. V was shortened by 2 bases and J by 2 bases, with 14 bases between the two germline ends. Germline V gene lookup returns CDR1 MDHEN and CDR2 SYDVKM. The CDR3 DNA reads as TGTGCCAGCAGTTTAAACGGGGTGGCTAACACAGATACGCAGTATTTT. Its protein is CASSLNGVANTDTQYF.

CDR3 residues: CSVDTGGLTEAFF. DNA for the CDR3: TGCAGCGTGGATACAGGGGGGCTCACTGAAGCTTTCTTT. The V and J genes are TRBV29-1 and TRBJ1-1, with 8 bases lining up with TRBD1. Germline assignment: CDR1 SQVTM and CDR2 ANQGSEA. The trim removed 6 bases at V and 4 bases at J, leaving 7 bases unmatched. The CDR3 consists of 13 residues.

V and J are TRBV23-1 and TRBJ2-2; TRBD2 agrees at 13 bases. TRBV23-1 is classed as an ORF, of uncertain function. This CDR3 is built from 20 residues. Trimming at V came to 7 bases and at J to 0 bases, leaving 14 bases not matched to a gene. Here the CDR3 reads CASTIPEGLAGLSNTGELFF. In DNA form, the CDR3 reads TGCGCCAGCACAATCCCGGAGGGACTAGCGGGGCTTTCGAACACCGGGGAGCTGTTTTTT.

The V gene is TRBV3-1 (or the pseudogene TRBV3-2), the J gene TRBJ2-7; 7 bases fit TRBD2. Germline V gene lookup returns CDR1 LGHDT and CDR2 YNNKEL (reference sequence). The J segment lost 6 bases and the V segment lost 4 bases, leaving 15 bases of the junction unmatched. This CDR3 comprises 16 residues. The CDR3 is CASSPGLGRGLSEQYF. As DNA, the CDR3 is TGTGCCAGCAGCCCTGGGTTGGGGAGGGGTCTCAGCGAGCAGTACTTC.

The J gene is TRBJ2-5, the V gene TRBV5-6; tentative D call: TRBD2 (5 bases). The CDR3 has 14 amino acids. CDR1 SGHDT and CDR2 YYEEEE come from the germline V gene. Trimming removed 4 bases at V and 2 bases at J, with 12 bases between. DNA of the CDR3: TGTGCCAGCAGCCTTCTGACGGGGCAAGAGACCCAGTACTTC. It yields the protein CASSLLTGQETQYF.

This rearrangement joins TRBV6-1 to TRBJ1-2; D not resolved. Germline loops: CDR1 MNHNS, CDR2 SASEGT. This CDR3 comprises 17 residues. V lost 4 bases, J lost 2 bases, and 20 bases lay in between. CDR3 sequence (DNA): TGTGCCAGCAGTGCCCTTGCAGTTCGGGGAACCAACTATGGCTACACCTTC. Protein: CASSALAVRGTNYGYTF.

CDR3 region: CASSPIQGHDGNTIYF. CDR3 sequence (DNA): TGTGCCAGCTCACCGATCCAGGGCCACGACGGAAACACCATATATTTT. The V gene is TRBV18, the J gene TRBJ1-3; possible D gene TRBD1, 5 bases. The CDR3 covers 16 residues. Germline CDR1 KGHSH, CDR2 LQKENI. Trimming removed 3 bases at V and 4 bases at J, with 16 bases between.